This passage covers 26 T cell receptor beta chains from one sample sequenced in a study of blood T cell repertoires in COVID-19. Using immunoSEQ multiplex PCR, the repertoire was profiled, and TCRdb retains in-frame clones only, with some absent. The data hold about 82,000 clones, with approximately 80% observed a single time. Sequenced input: peripheral blood. The receptors shown here come from a man older than 75 with active or convalescent COVID-19.

A single count supports this clone. The V gene is TRBV29-1, the J gene TRBJ1-2, with D possibly matching TRBD1 (5 bases). Trimming left V 2 bases short and J 8 bases short, with 6 bases between. The germline gives CDR1 SQVTM, CDR2 ANQGSEA. This CDR3 spans 10 amino acids. CDR3 amino acids: CSVERGGYTF. The CDR3 DNA follows: TGCAGCGTTGAAAGGGGAGGCTACACCTTC.

A few counts support this clone. Distinct nucleotide sequences in the sample also encode this CDR3. The V and J genes are TRBV11-2 and TRBJ1-1; D unclear. There are 13 residues in the CDR3. V lost 0 bases and J 3 bases, leaving 5 bases between the germline ends. Germline lookup yields CDR1 SGHAT and CDR2 FQNNGV. The CDR3 DNA reads as TGTGCCAGCAGCTTAGACCGGGACACTGAAGCTTTCTTT. Its protein product is CASSLDRDTEAFF.

This chain uses TRBV5-6 with TRBJ1-2, with 10 nucleotides matching TRBD1. CDR1 and CDR2 (germline): SGHDT, YYEEEE. The CDR3 extends over 13 amino acids. V dropped 4 bases and J dropped 4; count of bases not matched to a gene: 1. CDR3 sequence: CASSRTGGYGYTF. The CDR3 DNA reads TGTGCCAGCAGCCGGACAGGGGGCTATGGCTACACCTTC. Supplemented by reference TRBV5-6 and TRBJ1-2, the full variable domain reads DAGVTQSPTHLIKTRGQQVTLRCSPKSGHDTVSWYQQALGQGPQFIFQYYEEEERQRGNFPDRFSGHQFPNYSSELNVNALLLGDSALYLCASSRTGGYGYTFGSGTRLTVV.

This chain links TRBV29-1 with TRBJ1-4; D may be TRBD1 (5 bases). Trimming removed 7 bases at V and 0 bases at J, with 9 bases between. This CDR3 is built from 13 residues. CDR1 is SQVTM and CDR2 is ANQGSEA in the germline V gene. CDR3 in DNA: TGCAGCGGGGGACGGTCAACTAATGAAAAACTGTTTTTT. Translation gives CSGGRSTNEKLFF.

This clone was picked up a small number of times. This chain uses TRBV18 with TRBJ2-5; possible D gene TRBD2, 6 bases. The CDR3 totals 14 residues. Trimming shortened V by 1 base and J by 2 bases, and 8 bases separated the two germline ends. The germline CDR1 and CDR2 sequences are KGHSH and LQKENI. This chain's CDR3 is CASSPRDLQETQYF. The CDR3 nucleotides are TGTGCCAGCTCACCACGGGACTTACAAGAGACCCAGTACTTC. The entire variable domain, with the rest obtained from reference TRBV18 and TRBJ2-5, is as follows: NAGVMQNPRHLVRRRGQEARLRCSPMKGHSHVYWYRQLPEEGLKFMVYLQKENIIDESGMPKERFSAEFPKEGPSILRIQQVVRGDSAAYFCASSPRDLQETQYFGPGTRLLVL.

This clone was observed a single time. V gene TRBV19 combines with J gene TRBJ1-4, with a tentative D call TRBD1 (6 bases). This CDR3 is built from 13 residues. V was trimmed by 6 bases and J by 6 bases, leaving 11 bases between them. CDR1 and CDR2 from the germline V gene are LNHDA and SQIVND (reference sequence). CDR3 bases: TGTGCCAGTAGGCAGGGGAGCGATGAAAAACTGTTTTTT. As protein: CASRQGSDEKLFF. The whole variable domain, filled in from reference TRBV19 and TRBJ1-4, reads DGGITQSPKYLFRKEGQNVTLSCEQNLNHDAMYWYRQDPGQGLRLIYYSQIVNDFQKGDIAEGYSVSREKKESFPLTVTSAQKNPTAFYLCASRQGSDEKLFFGSGTQLSVL.

The chain uses TRBV10-2 and TRBJ2-1; D is perhaps TRBD2 (6 bases). V was shortened by 4 bases and J by 10 bases, with 8 bases between the two germline ends. The CDR3 is 11 amino acids. The germline CDR1 and CDR2 sequences are WSHSY and SAAADI. The CDR3 DNA sequence: TGCGCCAGCAGTGCGGGGAGGGAGCAGTTCTTC. Translating it yields CASSAGREQFF.

The chain carries TRBV18 and TRBJ2-4; TRBD1 might be the D (5 bases). V dropped 0 bases and J dropped 6 bases, with 12 bases sitting between them. CDR3 length equals 15 residues. Germline assignment: CDR1 KGHSH and CDR2 LQKENI. The CDR3 nucleotides are TGTGCCAGCTCACCACCAGGGGTTTCGAGAAACATTCAGTACTTC. As protein: CASSPPGVSRNIQYF.

The chain links TRBV5-1 to TRBJ2-1; a possible D gene is TRBD2 (6 bases). CDR3 length: 13 amino acids. CDR1 and CDR2 (germline): SGHRS, YFSETQ. V was pared by 4 bases and J by 5 bases, with 10 bases between. CDR3 amino acids: CASSRGTNNEQFF. The CDR3 DNA is TGCGCCAGCAGCCGCGGGACCAACAATGAGCAGTTCTTC. The variable domain in full, completed from reference TRBV5-1 and TRBJ2-1, reads KAGVTQTPRYLIKTRGQQVTLSCSPISGHRSVSWYQQTPGQGLQFLFEYFSETQRNKGNFPGRFSGRQFSNSRSEMNVSTLELGDSALYLCASSRGTNNEQFFGPGTRLTVL.

The chain recombines TRBV28 with TRBJ1-6; D gene uncertain. The V and J ends lost 10 bases and 6 bases respectively, with 13 bases between them. The CDR3 contains 13 residues. Germline V gives CDR1 MDHEN, CDR2 SYDVKM. CDR3 DNA: TGTGCCACCAAGCGGCAGGTTAATTCACCCCTCCACTTT. Encoded protein: CATKRQVNSPLHF.

This clone was counted only a few times. V and J are TRBV13 and TRBJ1-2; TRBD1 is a possible D gene (6 bases). Germline CDR1 and CDR2: PRHDT and FYEKMQ (reference sequence). The CDR3 has 16 amino acids. V was cut by 5 bases and J by 4 bases, with 20 bases left in between. The CDR3 DNA sequence: TGTGCCAGCAGCAGAGGACTTACAGGGCAGTTCTATGGCTACACCTTC. Translation gives CASSRGLTGQFYGYTF.

This clone was recorded once. This chain uses TRBV3-1 (or the pseudogene TRBV3-2) with TRBJ1-1, with 10 nucleotides matching TRBD1. This CDR3 has 15 amino acids. Germline CDR1 LGHDT, CDR2 YNNKEL (reference sequence). V was pared by 1 base and J by 5 bases, with 4 bases of the junction left unmatched. In nucleotides, the CDR3 is TGTGCCAGCAGCCAAGGACAGGGGGCGAGGACTGAAGCTTTCTTT. Its translation is CASSQGQGARTEAFF.

V usage is TRBV29-1 and J usage is TRBJ2-5; D is possibly TRBD2 (6 bases). The CDR3 consists of 12 residues. V gave up 5 bases and J gave up 5 bases, with 12 bases separating them. CDR1 is SQVTM, CDR2 ANQGSEA, per germline. The CDR3, as DNA: TGCAGCGTTTCCGACAGCGGGGAGACCCAGTACTTC. Amino acid sequence: CSVSDSGETQYF.

This sequence joins TRBV5-1 and TRBJ1-2, with D unresolved. Trimming removed 0 bases at V and 3 bases at J, with 9 bases between. The CDR3 runs to 14 residues. Looked up from germline, CDR1 is SGHRS and CDR2 is YFSETQ. For the CDR3, the DNA is TGCGCCAGCAGCTTGGGTGGGAGTGACTATGGCTACACCTTC. The encoded protein is CASSLGGSDYGYTF.

The V and J genes are TRBV7-2 and TRBJ2-2; the D is unclear. The CDR3 extends over 15 amino acids. Trimming removed 3 bases at V and 5 bases at J, with 13 bases between. Germline loops: CDR1 SGHTA, CDR2 FQGNSA. CDR3 sequence reads: CASSFGDLRTGELFF. CDR3 DNA sequence: TGTGCCAGCAGCTTTGGTGACTTGCGGACCGGGGAGCTGTTTTTT.

The chain uses TRBV28 and TRBJ1-2; 9 positions match TRBD1. The CDR3 totals 12 residues. J lost 5 bases, V lost 6 bases, and 1 base had no gene match. Germline lookup yields CDR1 MDHEN and CDR2 SYDVKM. CDR3 DNA: TGTGCCAGCAGGACAGGGGGGTATGGCTACACCTTC. Its translation is CASRTGGYGYTF.

The J gene is TRBJ1-1, the V gene TRBV29-1; possible D gene TRBD1, 6 bases. The V end lost 3 bases, the J end lost 3 bases, and 11 bases lay between the germline ends. Germline V gene lookup returns CDR1 SQVTM and CDR2 ANQGSEA. This CDR3 contains 13 residues. Here the CDR3 reads CSVDGGLDTEAFF. The CDR3 DNA sequence: TGCAGCGTTGACGGGGGGCTTGACACTGAAGCTTTCTTT.

V is TRBV4-2 and J is TRBJ2-1, with TRBD2 matching over 11 bases. This CDR3 region has 15 residues. The trim removed 6 bases at V and 4 bases at J, leaving 5 bases unmatched. CDR1 LGHNA and CDR2 YNFKEQ come from the germline V gene. CDR3 DNA sequence: TGTGCCAGCAGTCCTAGCGGGAGGACATACAATGAGCAGTTCTTC. Amino acid sequence: CASSPSGRTYNEQFF.

The V and J genes are TRBV7-3 and TRBJ2-2, with 7 bases lining up with TRBD1. The CDR3 covers 15 residues. V was pared by 5 bases and J by 7 bases, with 10 bases of the junction left unmatched. CDR1 and CDR2 (germline): SGHTA, FQGTGA. Here the CDR3 reads CASSTTSTGIGELFF. CDR3 DNA sequence: TGTGCCAGCAGCACCACATCGACAGGGATCGGGGAGCTGTTTTTT.

V and J are TRBV2 and TRBJ1-5; TRBD1 aligns across 7 bases. CDR1 is SNHLY, CDR2 FYNNEI, per germline. V dropped 2 bases and J dropped 1; count of bases not matched to a gene: 5. The CDR3 totals 16 residues. CDR3 in amino acids: CASSEQGVLSNQPQHF. The CDR3 DNA reads TGTGCCAGCAGTGAACAGGGGGTTTTAAGCAATCAGCCCCAGCATTTT.

This chain links TRBV6-6 with TRBJ2-5; D might be TRBD2 (5 bases). V lost 2 bases to trimming and J lost 5 bases, with 12 bases between them. CDR1 is MNHNY and CDR2 is SVGAGI in the germline V gene (reference sequence). The CDR3 has 14 residues. CDR3 in DNA: TGTGCCAGCAGTTACGTTACTAGGTCGGAGACCCAGTACTTC. Translation gives CASSYVTRSETQYF.

The rearrangement joins TRBV28 to TRBJ2-7, with 7 bases that match TRBD1. Germline CDR1 reads MDHEN; CDR2 reads SYDVKM. The V gene end was trimmed by 2 bases and the J gene end by 4 bases; junction bases not matched to a gene: 14. CDR3 size: 17 residues. CDR3 DNA: TGTGCCAGCAGTTTAGGTTATACGACGGGACAGCCATACGAGCAGTACGTC. Encoded protein: CASSLGYTTGQPYEQYV.

V is TRBV2 and J is TRBJ2-2; TRBD2 agrees at 7 bases. The CDR3 sequence is 13 residues long. V lost 11 bases and J lost 7; bases outside the gene matches: 10. CDR1 is SNHLY, CDR2 FYNNEI, per germline. The CDR3 region is CAGRVVEGGELFF. The CDR3, as DNA: TGTGCCGGGAGGGTAGTCGAAGGCGGGGAGCTGTTTTTT.

The genes are TRBV7-9 and TRBJ1-3; D gene ambiguous. This CDR3 is built from 13 residues. Germline values: CDR1 SEHNR, CDR2 FQNEAQ (reference sequence). With 8 bases removed from V and 0 bases from J, the gap between germline ends came to 8 bases. CDR3 sequence reads: CASRRISGNTIYF. For the CDR3, the DNA is TGTGCCAGCCGCAGAATCTCTGGAAACACCATATATTTT.

This clone appeared a single time. The genes are TRBV3-1 (or the pseudogene TRBV3-2) and TRBJ2-5, with 10 bases matching TRBD2. The V segment lost 1 base and the J segment 7 bases; nucleotides outside the gene matches: 12. From germline, CDR1 is LGHDT and CDR2 YNNKEL (reference sequence). The CDR3 is made up of 17 amino acids. CDR3 sequence (DNA): TGTGCCAGCAGCCAAGCTCCTCTAGCGGGAGTATCAGTGACCCAGTACTTC. It codes for CASSQAPLAGVSVTQYF.

The chain uses TRBV24-1 and TRBJ2-2, with D perhaps TRBD1 (5 bases). CDR1 and CDR2 from the germline V gene are KGHDR and SFDVKD. The CDR3 length is 18 residues. The V end was cut by 3 bases, the J end by 1 base, with 17 bases between. CDR3 protein: CATSDHMTQGLNTGELFF. The CDR3 nucleotides are TGTGCCACCAGTGATCACATGACTCAGGGTCTGAACACCGGGGAGCTGTTTTTT.